The 24 T cell receptor beta chains presented below share a single source sample, sequenced in a study of shared clonotypes between healthy human individuals. The method was immunoSEQ multiplex PCR; TCRdb's version includes in-frame clones alone and lacks a portion of them. The table records under 1,100,000 clones, 65% to 80% of them present only once. Sequencing was carried out using memory CD4+ T cells sorted from blood. Subset meaning: CD45RA-negative fraction. The receptors were gathered from a man aged 18 to 29 in good health.

On this clone: Other nucleotide sequences from this sample produce the same CDR3. The CDR3 here is CASSLEGFSYEQYF. As DNA, the CDR3 is TGCGCCAGCAGCTTAGAAGGGTTTAGCTACGAGCAGTACTTC. The chain has TRBV5-1 and TRBJ2-7, with D unclear. Germline CDR1 and CDR2: SGHRS and YFSETQ. The CDR3 sequence is 14 residues long. Trimming removed 2 bases from V and 3 bases from J, with 12 bases in between.

This sequence joins TRBV6-1 and TRBJ2-3; 10 nucleotides match TRBD2. This CDR3 comprises 15 residues. Germline V gene data show CDR1 as MNHNS and CDR2 as SASEGT. J lost 4 bases, V lost 4 bases, and 5 bases had no gene match. The CDR3 loop is CASSASGGSSDTQYF. The CDR3 nucleotides read TGTGCCAGCAGTGCTAGCGGGGGATCGTCAGATACGCAGTATTTT.

The rearrangement links TRBV6-1 to TRBJ1-4; 9 bases are a match to TRBD1. V trimming: 3 bases; J trimming: 3 bases; junction bases outside the gene matches: 8. The CDR3 is made up of 17 amino acids. CDR1 and CDR2 from the germline V gene are MNHNS and SASEGT. CDR3: CASSDGTGTISNEKLFF. The DNA of the CDR3 is TGTGCCAGCAGTGACGGGACAGGGACAATCTCTAATGAAAAACTGTTTTTT.

The chain uses TRBV7-9 and TRBJ2-7; D not certain. Trimming removed 1 base from V and 0 bases from J, with 13 bases in between. This CDR3 has 16 amino acids. Germline CDR1 SEHNR, CDR2 FQNEAQ (reference sequence). CDR3 coding DNA: TGTGCCAGCAGCTTAGTGGAGACTGGTAGCTCCTACGAGCAGTACTTC. It specifies CASSLVETGSSYEQYF.

This sequence joins TRBV27 and TRBJ2-7; D remains unclear. The CDR3 totals 18 residues. CDR1 and CDR2 from the germline V gene are MNHEY and SMNVEV (reference sequence). The V end lost 2 bases, the J end lost 4 bases, and 24 bases lay between the germline ends. This chain's CDR3 is CASSLRNNGIGRGYEQYF. The CDR3 coding sequence is TGTGCCAGCAGTTTACGAAACAATGGTATTGGCAGAGGATACGAGCAGTACTTC.

The chain links TRBV11-2 to TRBJ2-5; D is unclear. The CDR3 spans 11 residues. Trimming stripped 6 bases from V and 5 bases from J, with 7 bases between. CDR1 is SGHAT and CDR2 is FQNNGV in the germline V gene. In DNA, the CDR3 is TGTGCCAGCAGGGGCCGGGAGACCCAGTACTTC. Its protein product is CASRGRETQYF.

The chain combines TRBV29-1 with TRBJ1-1, with D perhaps TRBD1 (5 bases). This CDR3 region has 14 residues. Trimming took off 7 bases at V and 0 bases at J, with 15 bases between the two ends. Germline V CDR1 and CDR2: SQVTM, ANQGSEA. CDR3 DNA sequence: TGCAGCGCTGCCCGGGGCAGTATGAACACTGAAGCTTTCTTT. Amino acids: CSAARGSMNTEAFF.

J is TRBJ1-1 and V is TRBV18; possibly TRBD1 for D (6 bases). V was trimmed by 4 bases and J by 3 bases, leaving 18 bases between them. From germline, CDR1 is KGHSH and CDR2 LQKENI. This CDR3 is 16 amino acids long. CDR3 nucleotides: TGTGCCAGCTCACTCCCTTTTCACAGGGAGGACACTGAAGCTTTCTTT. Amino acid sequence: CASSLPFHREDTEAFF.

This chain uses TRBV19 with TRBJ1-6; 12 nucleotides match TRBD1. The CDR3 has 15 amino acids. In germline, CDR1 is LNHDA, CDR2 SQIVND (reference sequence). V shed 6 bases and J 9 bases; nucleotides not matched to a gene: 6. This CDR3 is CASSSGTGGVSPLHF. CDR3 nucleotides: TGTGCCAGTAGCTCCGGGACAGGGGGCGTTTCACCCCTCCACTTT.

Remarks on this clone: Other DNA variants within this sample encode the same CDR3. The rearrangement links TRBV18 to TRBJ2-7; 7 bases are shared with TRBD2. Germline V gene sequence: CDR1 KGHSH, CDR2 LQKENI. Unmatched junction bases numbered 3, after V lost 2 bases and J lost 2 bases. This CDR3 contains 14 residues. CDR3 sequence reads: CASSPAGVTYEQYF. Written as DNA, the CDR3 is TGTGCCAGCTCACCAGCGGGAGTAACCTACGAGCAGTACTTC.

This clone is a singleton in its sample. The V and J genes are TRBV19 and TRBJ1-1, with 8 nucleotides matching TRBD1. The CDR3 runs to 16 residues. Per germline, CDR1 LNHDA and CDR2 SQIVND (reference sequence). The V and J ends lost 5 bases and 1 base, in that order; junction bases with no gene match: 9. CDR3 in DNA: TGTGCCAGTAGTTCACCGTGGACAGGGACGAACACTGAAGCTTTCTTT. Amino acid sequence: CASSSPWTGTNTEAFF.

The J gene is TRBJ2-5, the V gene TRBV25-1; 7 nucleotides agree with TRBD2. Per the germline V gene, CDR1 is MGHDK and CDR2 is SYGVNS. Trimming at V came to 6 bases and at J to 2 bases, leaving 3 bases not matched to a gene. CDR3 length equals 13 residues. Here the CDR3 reads CASRRDYQETQYF. The CDR3 nucleotides are TGTGCCAGCAGAAGGGACTATCAAGAGACCCAGTACTTC. The entire variable domain, with the rest obtained from reference TRBV25-1 and TRBJ2-5, is as follows: EADIYQTPRYLVIGTGKKITLECSQTMGHDKMYWYQQDPGMELHLIHYSYGVNSTEKGDLSSESTVSRIRTEHFPLTLESARPSHTSQYLCASRRDYQETQYFGPGTRLLVL.

The V and J genes are TRBV2 and TRBJ1-1; D possibly corresponds to TRBD1 (5 bases). Trimming took off 6 bases at V and 1 base at J, with 12 bases between the two ends. The CDR3 sequence is 14 residues long. Germline V gene data show CDR1 as SNHLY and CDR2 as FYNNEI. CDR3 in DNA: TGTGCCAGCAGGGGGCAAGCAGAGAACACTGAAGCTTTCTTT. It is translated as CASRGQAENTEAFF.

Worth noting for this clone: One junction end disagrees with the germline gene, perhaps due to a read error. The chain recombines TRBV7-7 with TRBJ2-5; D is unclear. CDR3 length: 13 amino acids. Germline CDR1 reads SSHAT; CDR2 reads FNYEAQ (reference sequence). CDR3 coding DNA: TGTGCTAGCAGCGTCGACGTAGGGGAGACCCAGTACTTC. It encodes CASSVDVGETQYF.

The chain uses TRBV27 and TRBJ2-7; a possible D gene is TRBD2 (6 bases). Looked up from germline, CDR1 is MNHEY and CDR2 is SMNVEV (reference sequence). The CDR3 covers 16 residues. Trimming removed 1 base from V and 4 bases from J, with 17 bases in between. The DNA for the CDR3 is TGTGCCAGCAGTTTATGGTTCGGGACTGGAACTTACGAGCAGTACTTC. Translating it yields CASSLWFGTGTYEQYF.

The genes are TRBV4-1 and TRBJ2-1; 7 bases line up with TRBD1. The ends lost 2 bases at V and 5 bases at J; junction bases unmatched: 12. The V gene's germline CDR1 is MGHRA and CDR2 YSYEKL. There are 17 residues in the CDR3. CDR3 nucleotides: TGCGCCAGCAGCCAAAGAATGACAGGGAACGCGGACAATGAGCAGTTCTTC. Translated, it gives CASSQRMTGNADNEQFF.

This chain joins TRBV9 and TRBJ2-7; D may be TRBD1 (5 bases). V lost 0 bases, J lost 2 bases, and 9 bases lay in between. This CDR3 spans 14 amino acids. In germline, CDR1 is SGDLS, CDR2 YYNGEE. CDR3 loop: CASSVVAGTYEQYF. Written as DNA, the CDR3 is TGTGCCAGCAGCGTAGTAGCAGGGACCTACGAGCAGTACTTC.

This chain uses TRBV11-3 with TRBJ2-2, with 9 positions matching TRBD1. CDR1 is SGHNT, CDR2 YENEEA, per germline. V gave up 5 bases and J gave up 8 bases; unmatched junction bases: 21. The CDR3 runs 19 residues. CDR3 coding DNA: TGTGCCAGCAGCCCAGGACAGGGGCTTCTTTCTGGGGCAACGGGGGAGCTGTTTTTT. It yields the protein CASSPGQGLLSGATGELFF.

The chain recombines TRBV6-5 with TRBJ2-1; possibly TRBD2 for D (5 bases). Trimming removed 2 bases at V and 7 bases at J, with 9 bases between. This CDR3 spans 13 amino acids. CDR1 is MNHEY, CDR2 SVGAGI, per germline. In nucleotides, the CDR3 is TGTGCCAGCAGTTACACTAGATCTAATGAGCAGTTCTTC. Translated, it gives CASSYTRSNEQFF.

The chain is built from TRBV6-6 and TRBJ1-5; D is uncertain. Germline CDR1 MNHNY, CDR2 SVGAGI (reference sequence). The CDR3 has 15 amino acids. Deletions cut 0 bases from V and 3 bases from J, with 9 bases between. The CDR3 loop is CASSYSEVNNQPQHF. CDR3 bases: TGTGCCAGCAGTTACTCAGAGGTTAACAATCAGCCCCAGCATTTT.

This sequence joins TRBV19 and TRBJ2-2; no clear D. V was shortened by 10 bases and J by 8 bases, with 17 bases between the two germline ends. CDR1 is LNHDA, CDR2 SQIVND, per germline (reference sequence). The CDR3 extends over 13 amino acids. This chain's CDR3 is CATWRGRTGELFF. CDR3 coding DNA: TGTGCCACCTGGAGAGGCAGGACGGGGGAGCTGTTTTTT.

This sequence joins TRBV6-5 and TRBJ2-2; D gene uncertain. Trimming took 6 bases from V and 7 from J, leaving 15 bases between them. Per germline, CDR1 MNHEY and CDR2 SVGAGI. CDR3 size: 14 residues. The CDR3 sequence: CASSRDTHGGELFF. The CDR3 bases are TGTGCCAGCAGCCGCGACACTCATGGCGGGGAGCTGTTTTTT.

This sequence joins TRBV5-1 and TRBJ2-3; the D call may be TRBD1 or TRBD2 (5 bases each). Germline CDR1 and CDR2: SGHRS and YFSETQ. This CDR3 has 14 amino acids. The ends were cut back, 0 bases at V and 6 bases at J, with 11 bases in the middle. CDR3 sequence: CASSLGRGEDTQYF. CDR3 coding DNA: TGCGCCAGCAGCTTGGGTAGAGGGGAGGATACGCAGTATTTT.

The rearrangement joins TRBV2 to TRBJ1-5, with D tentatively TRBD1 (6 bases). Between the trimmed V and J ends, which lost 6 bases and 2 bases, there was a span of 17 bases. The germline CDR1 and CDR2 sequences are SNHLY and FYNNEI. This CDR3 spans 16 amino acids. As DNA, the CDR3 is TGTGCCAGCAGCAAGGACAGCGCCGGCGGCAATCAGCCCCAGCATTTT. Translated: CASSKDSAGGNQPQHF.